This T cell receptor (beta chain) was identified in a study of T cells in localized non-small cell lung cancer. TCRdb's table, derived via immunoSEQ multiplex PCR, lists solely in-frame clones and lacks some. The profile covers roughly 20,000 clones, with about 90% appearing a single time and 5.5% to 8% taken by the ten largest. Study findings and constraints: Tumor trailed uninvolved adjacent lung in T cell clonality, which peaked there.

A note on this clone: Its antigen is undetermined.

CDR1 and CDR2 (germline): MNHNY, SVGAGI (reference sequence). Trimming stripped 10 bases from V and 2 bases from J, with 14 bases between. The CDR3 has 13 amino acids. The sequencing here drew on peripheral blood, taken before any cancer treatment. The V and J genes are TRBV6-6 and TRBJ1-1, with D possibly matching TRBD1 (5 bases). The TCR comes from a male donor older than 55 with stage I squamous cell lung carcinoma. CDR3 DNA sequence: TGTGCCACCTCCGGGACTTCAAACACTGAAGCTTTCTTT. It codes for CATSGTSNTEAFF.